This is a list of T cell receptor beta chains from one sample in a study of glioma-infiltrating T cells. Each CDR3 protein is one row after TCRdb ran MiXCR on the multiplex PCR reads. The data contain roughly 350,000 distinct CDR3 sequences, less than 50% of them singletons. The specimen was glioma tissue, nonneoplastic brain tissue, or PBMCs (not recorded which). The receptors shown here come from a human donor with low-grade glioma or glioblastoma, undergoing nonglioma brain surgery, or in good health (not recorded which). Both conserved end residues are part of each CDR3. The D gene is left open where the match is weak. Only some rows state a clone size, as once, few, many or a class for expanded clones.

CASSWDLGSGNTIYF,TGTGCCAGTAGTTGGGACCTTGGCTCTGGAAACACCATATATTTT,TRBJ1-3,few,TRBV19,NA
CASSYSAGLNTEAFF,TGTGCCAGCAGTTACTCGGCAGGTTTGAACACTGAAGCTTTCTTT,TRBJ1-1,many,TRBV6-2/TRBV6-3,NA
CATAERTADYTRWNEQFF,TGTGCCACCGCAGAGAGGACAGCGGACTACACCAGGTGGAATGAGCAGTTCTTC,TRBJ2-1,NA,TRBV6-1,NA
CASSLAGQGISGANVLTF,TGTGCCAGCAGCTTAGCCGGTCAGGGGATCTCTGGGGCCAACGTCCTGACTTTC,TRBJ2-6,NA,TRBV7-6,NA
CASSSRGTSGIYEQYF,TGTGCCAGCAGTTCCCGGGGGACTAGCGGGATCTACGAGCAGTACTTC,TRBJ2-7,few,TRBV6-2/TRBV6-3,TRBD2
CASSLGGSGSSEQYF,TGTGCCAGCAGCTTGGGAGGTAGCGGGAGCTCCGAGCAGTACTTC,TRBJ2-7,NA,TRBV7-2,TRBD2
CASSPGTNPLYEQYF,TGTGCCAGCAGCCCGGGGACCAACCCGCTCTACGAGCAGTACTTC,TRBJ2-7,few,TRBV7-2,NA
CASSSLRPTGEQFF,TGTGCCAGCAGTTCCCTCCGACCGACCGGGGAGCAGTTCTTC,TRBJ2-1,many,TRBV27,NA
CAIRGGTSTYEQYF,TGTGCCATCCGGGGTGGTACTTCGACCTACGAGCAGTACTTC,TRBJ2-7,few,TRBV10-3,NA
CSAGGTANYGYTF,TGCAGTGCCGGGGGCACGGCTAACTATGGCTACACCTTC,TRBJ1-2,many,TRBV20-1,NA
CASGSGLAGARSGDTQYF,TGTGCTAGTGGATCCGGACTAGCGGGAGCGAGGTCAGGAGATACGCAGTATTTT,TRBJ2-3,NA,TRBV12-5,TRBD2
CASSPTWGTNTEAFF,TGTGCCAGCTCACCCACATGGGGAACAAACACTGAAGCTTTCTTT,TRBJ1-1,NA,TRBV18,NA
CSASRIYEQYF,TGCAGTGCTAGCCGGATCTACGAGCAGTACTTC,TRBJ2-7,NA,TRBV20-1,NA
CASTPQPGQEHIHYGYTF,TGTGCCAGCACGCCGCAGCCGGGACAGGAGCACATCCACTATGGCTACACCTTC,TRBJ1-2,NA,TRBV6-2/TRBV6-3,TRBD1
CSAVGGTNYGYTF,TGCAGTGCTGTAGGGGGAACTAACTATGGCTACACCTTC,TRBJ1-2,many,TRBV20-1,NA
CASSWTRSYNEQFF,TGTGCCAGCAGTTGGACACGCTCCTACAATGAGCAGTTCTTC,TRBJ2-1,many,TRBV28,NA
CSARDSMGLAGGDEQFF,TGCAGTGCTAGAGATAGTATGGGACTAGCGGGAGGGGATGAGCAGTTCTTC,TRBJ2-1,few,TRBV20-1,TRBD2
CASSLGGGLTGELFF,TGCGCCAGCAGCTTGGGAGGGGGCCTCACAGGGGAGCTGTTTTTT,TRBJ2-2,NA,TRBV5-1,TRBD1
CASSQGSTNYGYTF,TGTGCCAGCAGCCAAGGTTCTACTAACTATGGCTACACCTTC,TRBJ1-2,NA,TRBV3-1,NA
CSASLTDTQYF,TGCAGTGCTAGTCTAACAGATACGCAGTATTTT,TRBJ2-3,many,TRBV20-1,NA
CATSRANYGYTF,TGTGCCACCAGCAGAGCTAACTATGGCTACACCTTC,TRBJ1-2,many,TRBV15,NA
CASSWTGSTTDTQYF,TGTGCCAGCAGCTGGACAGGTTCAACCACAGATACGCAGTATTTT,TRBJ2-3,few,TRBV5-5,TRBD1
CSARHLWQYF,TGCAGTGCTAGACACCTTTGGCAGTATTTT,TRBJ2-3,many,TRBV20-1,NA
CASSSTSGLYEQYF,TGTGCCAGCAGCTCCACTTCAGGGCTCTACGAGCAGTACTTC,TRBJ2-7,NA,TRBV12-3/TRBV12-4,NA
CSVRPWNEQFF,TGCAGCGTTCGTCCGTGGAATGAGCAGTTCTTC,TRBJ2-1,NA,TRBV20-1,NA
CASSYIAGAYNEQFF,TGTGCCAGCAGTTACATAGCGGGGGCTTACAATGAGCAGTTCTTC,TRBJ2-1,NA,TRBV6-6,TRBD2
CASSQQTGRETQYF,TGTGCCAGCAGCCAACAGACGGGCCGGGAGACCCAGTACTTC,TRBJ2-5,NA,TRBV4-2,NA
CASSQPTRSRTDTQYF,TGCGCCAGCAGCCAACCGACTAGGTCCCGCACAGATACGCAGTATTTT,TRBJ2-3,few,TRBV4-1,NA
CSVLRVTEAFF,TGCAGCGTCCTCAGGGTTACTGAAGCTTTCTTT,TRBJ1-1,NA,TRBV29-1,NA
CASSQDIRAGGYNEQFF,TGCGCCAGCAGCCAAGATATCAGAGCGGGAGGGTACAATGAGCAGTTCTTC,TRBJ2-1,many,TRBV4-3,TRBD2
CGSSYLPGLAVNNEQYF,TGTGGCAGCAGTTACTTGCCGGGACTAGCGGTAAACAATGAGCAGTACTTC,TRBJ2-7,NA,TRBV6-2/TRBV6-3,TRBD2
CASSSDRSYEQYF,TGTGCCAGCAGCTCGGACAGAAGTTACGAGCAGTACTTC,TRBJ2-7,few,TRBV7-2,NA